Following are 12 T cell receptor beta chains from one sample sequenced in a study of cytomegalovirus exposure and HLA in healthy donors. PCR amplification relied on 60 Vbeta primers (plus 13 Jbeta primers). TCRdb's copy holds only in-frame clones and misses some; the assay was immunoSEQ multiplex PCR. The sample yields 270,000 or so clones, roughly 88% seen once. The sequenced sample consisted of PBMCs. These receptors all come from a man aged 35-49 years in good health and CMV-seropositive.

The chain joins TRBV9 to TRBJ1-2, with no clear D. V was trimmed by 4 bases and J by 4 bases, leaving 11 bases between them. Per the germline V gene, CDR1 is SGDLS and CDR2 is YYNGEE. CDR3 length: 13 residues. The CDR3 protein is CASSPSTAYGYTF. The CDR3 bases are TGTGCCAGCAGCCCGAGTACCGCCTATGGCTACACCTTC. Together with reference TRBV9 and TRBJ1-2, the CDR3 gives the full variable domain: DSGVTQTPKHLITATGQRVTLRCSPRSGDLSVYWYQQSLDQGLQFLIQYYNGEERAKGNILERFSAQQFPDLHSELNLSSLELGDSALYFCASSPSTAYGYTFGSGTRLTVV.

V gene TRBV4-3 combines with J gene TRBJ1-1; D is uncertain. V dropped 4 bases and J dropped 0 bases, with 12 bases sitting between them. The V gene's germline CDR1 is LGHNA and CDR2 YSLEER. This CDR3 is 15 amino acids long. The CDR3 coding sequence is TGCGCCAGCAGCCGGCAATCCTCTCTGAACACTGAAGCTTTCTTT. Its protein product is CASSRQSSLNTEAFF.

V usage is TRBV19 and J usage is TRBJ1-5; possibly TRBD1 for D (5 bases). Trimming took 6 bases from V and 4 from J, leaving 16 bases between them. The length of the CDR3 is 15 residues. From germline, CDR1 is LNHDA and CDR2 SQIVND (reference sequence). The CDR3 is CASRAGGGWNQPQHF. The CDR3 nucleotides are TGTGCCAGTAGAGCCGGGGGGGGTTGGAATCAGCCCCAGCATTTT.

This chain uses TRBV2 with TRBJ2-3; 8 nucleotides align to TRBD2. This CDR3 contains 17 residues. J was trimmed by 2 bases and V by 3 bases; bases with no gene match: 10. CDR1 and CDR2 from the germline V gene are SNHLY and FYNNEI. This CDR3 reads CASSDLSGGLDTDTQYF. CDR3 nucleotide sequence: TGTGCCAGCAGTGATCTATCGGGAGGGCTCGACACAGATACGCAGTATTTT.

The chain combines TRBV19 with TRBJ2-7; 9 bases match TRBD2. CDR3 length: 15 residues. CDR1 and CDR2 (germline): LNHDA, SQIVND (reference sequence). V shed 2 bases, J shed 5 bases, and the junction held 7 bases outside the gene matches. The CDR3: CASSIRTGLADEQYF. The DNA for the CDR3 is TGTGCCAGTAGTATAAGAACGGGACTAGCCGACGAGCAGTACTTC.

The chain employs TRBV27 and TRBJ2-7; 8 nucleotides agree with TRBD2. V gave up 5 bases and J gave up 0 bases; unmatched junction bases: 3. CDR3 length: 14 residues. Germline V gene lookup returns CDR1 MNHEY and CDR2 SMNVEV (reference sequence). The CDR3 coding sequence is TGTGCCAGCAGTCCCGGGACTAGCTCCTACGAGCAGTACTTC. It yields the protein CASSPGTSSYEQYF.

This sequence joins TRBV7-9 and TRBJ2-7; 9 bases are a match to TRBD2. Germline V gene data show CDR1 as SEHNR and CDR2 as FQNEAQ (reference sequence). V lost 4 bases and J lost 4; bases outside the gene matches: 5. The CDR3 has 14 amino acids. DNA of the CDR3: TGTGCCAGCAGCTCTAGTAGCGGGGGATACGAGCAGTACTTC. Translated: CASSSSSGGYEQYF.

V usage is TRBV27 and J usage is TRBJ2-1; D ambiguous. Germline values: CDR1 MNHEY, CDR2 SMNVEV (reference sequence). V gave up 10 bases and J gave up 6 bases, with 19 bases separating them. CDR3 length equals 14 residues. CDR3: CATRGSISRNEQFF. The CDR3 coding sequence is TGTGCCACGCGCGGATCGATTAGCCGCAATGAGCAGTTCTTC.

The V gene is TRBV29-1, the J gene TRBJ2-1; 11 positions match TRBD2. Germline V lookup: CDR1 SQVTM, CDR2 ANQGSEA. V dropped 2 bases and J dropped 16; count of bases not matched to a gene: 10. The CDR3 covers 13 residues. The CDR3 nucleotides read TGCAGCGTTGAAATGGTTCTAGCGGGAGGTCGATTCTTC. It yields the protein CSVEMVLAGGRFF.

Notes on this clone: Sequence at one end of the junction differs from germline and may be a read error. The CDR3 DNA reads as TGTGCCAGTAATAGGGCAGGGGAATTGGATGGCCAGCCCCGGCATTTT. Residues: CASNRAGELDGQPRHF. The rearrangement links TRBV19 to TRBJ1-5, with D possibly matching TRBD1 (6 bases). The germline gives CDR1 LNHDA, CDR2 SQIVND (reference sequence). This CDR3 spans 16 amino acids. Using reference TRBV19 and TRBJ1-5 for the parts outside the CDR3, the full variable domain is DGGITQSPKYLFRKEGQNVTLSCEQNLNHDAMYWYRQDPGQGLRLIYYSQIVNDFQKGDIAEGYSVSREKKESFPLTVTSAQKNPTAFYLCASNRAGELDGQPRHFGDGTRLSIL.

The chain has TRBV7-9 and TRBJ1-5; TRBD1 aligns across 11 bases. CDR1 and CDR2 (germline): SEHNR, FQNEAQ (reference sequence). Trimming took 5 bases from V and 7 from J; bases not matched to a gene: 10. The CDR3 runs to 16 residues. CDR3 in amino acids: CASSLGTGGAGQPQHF. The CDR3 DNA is TGTGCCAGCAGCCTCGGGACAGGGGGTGCTGGGCAGCCCCAGCATTTT.

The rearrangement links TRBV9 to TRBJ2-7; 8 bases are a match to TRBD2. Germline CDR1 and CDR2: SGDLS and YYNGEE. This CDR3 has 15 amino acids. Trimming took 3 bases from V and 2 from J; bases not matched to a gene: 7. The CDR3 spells CASSASGGPTYEQYF. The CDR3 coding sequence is TGTGCCAGCAGCGCTTCGGGGGGGCCAACCTACGAGCAGTACTTC.